These T cell receptor beta chains were read from a single sample in a study of T cell repertoires in cytomegalovirus infection. A single record per CDR3 protein comes from TCRdb applying MiXCR to the reads. The sample has 680,000 or so distinct CDR3 sequences, 35% to 45% seen once. The source material was PBMCs. These receptors all stem from a human donor in good health (CMV status not recorded). Some clones in this sample may be carry-over from other donors' samples. CDR3s include the opening cysteine and the closing phenylalanine or tryptophan. Fields, in order: D gene, J gene, V gene, clone size, CDR3 protein, CDR3 DNA. A D gene is named only where the DNA matches it firmly. Rows give clone size only sometimes, using once, few, many, or a class for an expanded clone.

D: .; J: TRBJ2-1; V: TRBV7-3; size: .; CDR3: CARSEIQYNNEQFF; DNA: TGTGCCAGAAGCGAAATACAGTATAACAATGAGCAGTTCTTC
D: TRBD1; J: TRBJ2-7; V: TRBV27; size: .; CDR3: CASSFSQGASEQYF; DNA: TGTGCCAGCAGTTTTTCACAGGGGGCGAGCGAGCAGTACTTC
D: TRBD1; J: TRBJ2-3; V: TRBV7-6; size: few; CDR3: CASSLRTGRNTDTQYF; DNA: TGTGCCAGCAGCTTAAGGACAGGGCGAAACACAGATACGCAGTATTTT
D: .; J: TRBJ2-7; V: TRBV18; size: .; CDR3: CASSPLGGGYEQYF; DNA: TGTGCCAGCTCACCACTGGGGGGCGGTTACGAGCAGTACTTC
D: TRBD1; J: TRBJ1-1; V: TRBV20-1; size: .; CDR3: CSATVDRGVLSTEAFF; DNA: TGCAGTGCCACTGTTGACAGGGGGGTACTCAGCACTGAAGCTTTCTTT
D: .; J: TRBJ1-1; V: TRBV19; size: few; CDR3: CASSIPRAVNTEAFF; DNA: TGTGCCAGTAGTATACCACGGGCCGTGAACACTGAAGCTTTCTTT
D: TRBD1; J: TRBJ2-3; V: TRBV6-2/TRBV6-3; size: .; CDR3: CASSYSGTGGTDTQYF; DNA: TGTGCCAGCAGTTACTCCGGGACAGGGGGCACAGATACGCAGTATTTT
D: .; J: TRBJ1-6; V: TRBV28; size: few; CDR3: CASSLPGRSPLHF; DNA: TGTGCCAGCAGTCTGCCAGGGCGCTCACCCCTCCACTTT
D: .; J: TRBJ1-2; V: TRBV12-3/TRBV12-4; size: few; CDR3: CASSPQVGSGYTF; DNA: TGTGCCAGCAGCCCCCAAGTGGGAAGTGGCTACACCTTC
D: .; J: TRBJ1-2; V: TRBV2; size: .; CDR3: CASRITTGLGNYGYTF; DNA: TGTGCCAGCAGGATCACCACAGGGCTCGGGAATTATGGCTACACCTTC
D: TRBD1; J: TRBJ2-5; V: TRBV7-9; size: .; CDR3: CASSREKGAGHQETQYF; DNA: TGTGCCAGCAGCCGAGAAAAGGGGGCTGGGCACCAAGAGACCCAGTACTTC
D: TRBD1; J: TRBJ2-5; V: TRBV7-3; size: once; CDR3: CASSLVTGRSETQSF; DNA: TGTGCCAGCAGCTTGGTGACAGGGAGAAGCGAGACCCAGTCCTTC
D: TRBD1; J: TRBJ1-2; V: TRBV27; size: .; CDR3: CASSLSPGQHYGYTF; DNA: TGTGCCAGCAGTTTATCCCCGGGACAGCACTATGGCTACACCTTC
D: .; J: TRBJ1-2; V: TRBV28; size: many; CDR3: CASSFVGGKDGYTF; DNA: TGTGCCAGCAGTTTTGTCGGGGGCAAGGATGGCTACACCTTC
D: TRBD2; J: TRBJ2-1; V: TRBV20-1; size: .; CDR3: CSAPGPRIAGYYNEQFF; DNA: TGCAGTGCCCCCGGACCCAGGATAGCGGGGTACTACAATGAGCAGTTCTTC
D: .; J: TRBJ1-3; V: TRBV20-1; size: .; CDR3: CSAKRVGLPEHSGNTIYF; DNA: TGCAGTGCAAAGAGAGTCGGGCTCCCCGAGCACTCTGGAAACACCATATATTTT
D: .; J: TRBJ1-3; V: TRBV6-5; size: .; CDR3: CASSYSSRWGSGNTIYF; DNA: TGTGCCAGCAGTTACTCCTCTCGGTGGGGATCTGGAAACACCATATATTTT
D: .; J: TRBJ1-1; V: TRBV7-8; size: .; CDR3: CASTGMRVGNPESFF; DNA: TGTGCCAGCACAGGGATGAGGGTTGGGAACCCTGAATCTTTCTTT
D: .; J: TRBJ2-5; V: TRBV25-1; size: .; CDR3: CASSQPKGTVTETQYF; DNA: TGTGCCAGCAGTCAACCGAAGGGCACAGTTACAGAGACCCAGTACTTC
D: TRBD2; J: TRBJ2-1; V: TRBV28; size: .; CDR3: CASSPSGSLNEQFF; DNA: TGTGCCAGCAGTCCGAGCGGGAGTCTGAATGAGCAGTTCTTC
D: TRBD1; J: TRBJ2-7; V: TRBV10-2; size: .; CDR3: CASRISGTGGYEQYF; DNA: TGCGCCAGCAGGATTTCCGGGACAGGGGGCTACGAGCAGTACTTC
D: .; J: TRBJ2-5; V: TRBV7-2; size: .; CDR3: CASRSLGRETQYF; DNA: TGTGCCAGCAGATCTTTGGGCCGAGAGACCCAGTACTTC
D: .; J: TRBJ1-6; V: TRBV10-3; size: .; CDR3: CAISLTDGNSPLHF; DNA: TGTGCCATCAGTTTAACTGATGGGAATTCACCCCTCCACTTT
D: TRBD1; J: TRBJ2-7; V: TRBV5-5; size: .; CDR3: CASTQPGQRYEQYF; DNA: TGTGCCAGCACACAACCGGGACAGCGCTACGAGCAGTACTTC
D: TRBD1; J: TRBJ2-7; V: TRBV7-9; size: few; CDR3: CASSLGTGIYYEQYF; DNA: TGTGCCAGCAGCTTAGGGACAGGGATTTACTACGAGCAGTACTTC
D: .; J: TRBJ1-6; V: TRBV11-3; size: .; CDR3: CASSINRDSPLHF; DNA: TGTGCCAGCAGCATAAACAGGGATTCACCCCTCCACTTT
D: TRBD2; J: TRBJ2-3; V: TRBV19; size: few; CDR3: CASKVGGVDTQYF; DNA: TGTGCCAGTAAGGTGGGGGGGGTAGATACGCAGTATTTT
D: .; J: TRBJ1-1; V: TRBV5-4; size: .; CDR3: CASSPPGTPRNTEAFF; DNA: TGTGCCAGCAGCCCCCCCGGGACACCGAGGAACACTGAAGCTTTCTTT
D: TRBD2; J: TRBJ2-1; V: TRBV6-4; size: .; CDR3: CASSDTASGGNEQFF; DNA: TGTGCCAGCAGTGACACCGCTAGCGGGGGTAATGAGCAGTTCTTC
D: .; J: TRBJ1-2; V: TRBV15; size: .; CDR3: CATSRDAVRGDGYTF; DNA: TGTGCCACCAGCAGAGATGCGGTCAGAGGGGACGGCTACACCTTC
D: .; J: TRBJ2-5; V: TRBV18; size: .; CDR3: CASSPPSQRETQYF; DNA: TGTGCCAGCTCACCACCTAGCCAGAGAGAGACCCAGTACTTC
D: .; J: TRBJ1-5; V: TRBV7-2; size: .; CDR3: CASSLGKGVQPQHF; DNA: TGTGCCAGCAGCTTAGGGAAGGGCGTTCAGCCCCAGCATTTT
D: .; J: TRBJ2-4; V: TRBV6-8; size: once; CDR3: CASRSAKNIQYF; DNA: TGTGCCAGCCGCTCGGCCAAAAACATTCAGTACTTC
D: .; J: TRBJ2-1; V: TRBV27; size: .; CDR3: CASSSRGIDSARKFF; DNA: TGTGCCAGCAGTTCCCGAGGGATTGACTCAGCTAGAAAGTTCTTC
D: .; J: TRBJ1-2; V: TRBV7-9; size: .; CDR3: CASSLASGTVNYGYTF; DNA: TGTGCCAGCAGCTTAGCTTCCGGGACTGTGAACTATGGCTACACCTTC
D: TRBD1; J: TRBJ1-5; V: TRBV5-6; size: .; CDR3: CASSLWQGAQPQHF; DNA: TGTGCCAGCAGCTTGTGGCAGGGGGCGCAGCCCCAGCATTTT
D: TRBD1; J: TRBJ1-2; V: TRBV5-1; size: few; CDR3: CASRAVPGQGAYGYTF; DNA: TGCGCCAGCAGGGCGGTTCCGGGACAGGGGGCTTATGGCTACACCTTC